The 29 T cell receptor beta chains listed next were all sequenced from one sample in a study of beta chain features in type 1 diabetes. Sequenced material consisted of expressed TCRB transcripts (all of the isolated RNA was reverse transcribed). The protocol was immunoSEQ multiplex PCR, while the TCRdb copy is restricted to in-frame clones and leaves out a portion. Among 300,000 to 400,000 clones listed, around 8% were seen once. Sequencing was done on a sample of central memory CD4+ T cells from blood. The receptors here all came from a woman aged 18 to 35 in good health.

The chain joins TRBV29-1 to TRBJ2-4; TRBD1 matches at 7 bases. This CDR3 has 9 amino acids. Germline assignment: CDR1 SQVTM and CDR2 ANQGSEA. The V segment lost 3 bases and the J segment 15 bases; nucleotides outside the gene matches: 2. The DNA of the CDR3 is TGCAGCGTTGATCCAGGGGGGTACTTC. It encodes CSVDPGGYF. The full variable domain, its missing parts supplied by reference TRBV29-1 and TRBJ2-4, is SAVISQKPSRDICQRGTSLTIQCQVDSQVTMMFWYRQQPGQSLTLIATANQGSEATYESGFVIDKFPISRPNLTFSTLTVSNMSPEDSSIYLCSVDPGGYFGAGTRLSVL.

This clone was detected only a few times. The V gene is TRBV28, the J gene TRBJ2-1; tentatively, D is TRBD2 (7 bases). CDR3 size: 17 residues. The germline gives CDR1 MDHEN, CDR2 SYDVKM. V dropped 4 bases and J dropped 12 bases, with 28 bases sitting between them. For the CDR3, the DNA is TGTGCCAGCAGTTCAATCTACATTGGACTAGGGGGGTTGGTGCAGTTCTTC. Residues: CASSSIYIGLGGLVQFF.

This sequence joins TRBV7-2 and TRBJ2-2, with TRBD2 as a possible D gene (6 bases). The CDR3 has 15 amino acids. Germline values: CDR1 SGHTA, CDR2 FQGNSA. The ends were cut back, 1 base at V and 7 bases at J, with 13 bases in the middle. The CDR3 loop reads CASSLDRPGSGELFF. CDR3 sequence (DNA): TGTGCCAGCAGCTTAGATCGACCCGGGAGCGGGGAGCTGTTTTTT.

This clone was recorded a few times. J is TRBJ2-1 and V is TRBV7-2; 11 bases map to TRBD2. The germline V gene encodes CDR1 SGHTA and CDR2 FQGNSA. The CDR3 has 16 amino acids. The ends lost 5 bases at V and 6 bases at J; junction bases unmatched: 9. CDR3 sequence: CASSHGRLAGGNEQFF. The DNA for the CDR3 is TGTGCCAGCAGCCACGGGCGGCTAGCGGGAGGCAATGAGCAGTTCTTC.

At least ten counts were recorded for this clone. CDR3: CASSIGSGRAVEQYF. The CDR3 coding sequence is TGTGCCAGCAGCATAGGTAGCGGGAGGGCCGTTGAGCAGTACTTC. The V gene is TRBV7-9, the J gene TRBJ2-7; TRBD2 aligns across 11 bases. The CDR3 extends over 15 amino acids. Germline assignment: CDR1 SEHNR and CDR2 FQNEAQ (reference sequence). The ends lost 5 bases at V and 7 bases at J; junction bases unmatched: 10.

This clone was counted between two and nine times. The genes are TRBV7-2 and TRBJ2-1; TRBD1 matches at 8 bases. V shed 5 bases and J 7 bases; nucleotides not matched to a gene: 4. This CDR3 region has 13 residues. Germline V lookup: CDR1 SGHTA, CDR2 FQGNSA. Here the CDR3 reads CASSDRGRNEQFF. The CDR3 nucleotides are TGTGCCAGCAGCGACAGGGGTCGGAATGAGCAGTTCTTC. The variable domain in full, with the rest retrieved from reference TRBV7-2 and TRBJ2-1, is GAGVSQSPSNKVTEKGKDVELRCDPISGHTALYWYRQSLGQGLEFLIYFQGNSAPDKSGLPSDRFSAERTGGSVSTLTIQRTQQEDSAVYLCASSDRGRNEQFFGPGTRLTVL.

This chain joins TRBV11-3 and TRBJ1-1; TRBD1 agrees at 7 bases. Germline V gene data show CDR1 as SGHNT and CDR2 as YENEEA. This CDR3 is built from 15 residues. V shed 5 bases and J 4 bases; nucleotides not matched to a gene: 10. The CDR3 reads CASSLHRGKSTEAFF. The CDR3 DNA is TGTGCCAGCAGCCTCCACAGGGGTAAATCCACTGAAGCTTTCTTT.

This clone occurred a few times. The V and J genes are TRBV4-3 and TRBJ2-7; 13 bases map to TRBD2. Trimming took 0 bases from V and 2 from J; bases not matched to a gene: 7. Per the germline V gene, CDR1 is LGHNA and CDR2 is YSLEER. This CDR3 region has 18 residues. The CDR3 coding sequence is TGCGCCAGCAGCCAAGACGCTGGACTAGCGGGAGTCCCCTACGAGCAGTACTTC. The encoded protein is CASSQDAGLAGVPYEQYF.

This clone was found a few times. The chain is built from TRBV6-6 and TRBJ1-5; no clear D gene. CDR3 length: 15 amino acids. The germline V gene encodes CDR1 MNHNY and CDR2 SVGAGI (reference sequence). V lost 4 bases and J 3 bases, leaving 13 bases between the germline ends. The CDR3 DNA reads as TGTGCCAGCAGTTTTGCCACGGCTCCCAATCAGCCCCAGCATTTT. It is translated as CASSFATAPNQPQHF.

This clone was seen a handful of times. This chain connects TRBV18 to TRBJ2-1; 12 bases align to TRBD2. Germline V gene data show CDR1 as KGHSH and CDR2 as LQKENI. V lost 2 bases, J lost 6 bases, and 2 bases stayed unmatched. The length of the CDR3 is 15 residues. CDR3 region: CASSPLGLAGNEQFF. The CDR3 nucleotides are TGTGCCAGCTCACCATTGGGACTAGCGGGCAATGAGCAGTTCTTC.

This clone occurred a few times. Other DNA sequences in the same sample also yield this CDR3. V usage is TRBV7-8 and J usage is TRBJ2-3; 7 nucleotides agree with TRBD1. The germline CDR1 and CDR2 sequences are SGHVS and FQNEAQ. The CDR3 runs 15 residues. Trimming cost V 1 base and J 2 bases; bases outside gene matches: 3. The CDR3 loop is CASSLDRGYTDTQYF. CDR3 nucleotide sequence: TGTGCCAGCAGCTTAGACAGGGGATACACAGATACGCAGTATTTT.

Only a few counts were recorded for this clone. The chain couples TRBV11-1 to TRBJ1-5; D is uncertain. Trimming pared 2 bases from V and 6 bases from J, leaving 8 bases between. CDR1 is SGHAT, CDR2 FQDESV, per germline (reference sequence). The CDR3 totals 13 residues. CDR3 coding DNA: TGTGCCAGCAGCTTACAGGTTGGTCAGCCCCAGCATTTT. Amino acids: CASSLQVGQPQHF.

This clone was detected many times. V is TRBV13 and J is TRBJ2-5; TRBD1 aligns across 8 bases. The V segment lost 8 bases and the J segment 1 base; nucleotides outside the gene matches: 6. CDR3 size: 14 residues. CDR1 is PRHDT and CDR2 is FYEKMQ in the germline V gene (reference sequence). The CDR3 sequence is CASGQGAFQETQYF. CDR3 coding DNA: TGTGCCAGCGGTCAGGGGGCCTTCCAAGAGACCCAGTACTTC. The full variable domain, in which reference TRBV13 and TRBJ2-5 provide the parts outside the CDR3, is AAGVIQSPRHLIKEKRETATLKCYPIPRHDTVYWYQQGPGQDPQFLISFYEKMQSDKGSIPDRFSAQQFSDYHSELNMSSLELGDSALYFCASGQGAFQETQYFGPGTRLLVL.

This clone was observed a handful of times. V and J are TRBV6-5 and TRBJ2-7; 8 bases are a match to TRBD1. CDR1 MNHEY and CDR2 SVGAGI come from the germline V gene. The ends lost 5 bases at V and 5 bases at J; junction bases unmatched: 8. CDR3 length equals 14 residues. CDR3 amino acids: CASSRTPGGDEQYF. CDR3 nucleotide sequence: TGTGCCAGCAGTCGAACCCCAGGGGGCGACGAGCAGTACTTC.

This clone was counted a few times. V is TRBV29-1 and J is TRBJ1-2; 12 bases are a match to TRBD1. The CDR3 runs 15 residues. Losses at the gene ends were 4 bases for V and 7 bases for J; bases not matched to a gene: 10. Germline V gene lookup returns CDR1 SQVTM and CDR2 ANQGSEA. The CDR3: CSVVPSGQGAIGYTF. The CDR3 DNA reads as TGCAGCGTTGTGCCGTCGGGACAGGGGGCAATTGGCTACACCTTC.

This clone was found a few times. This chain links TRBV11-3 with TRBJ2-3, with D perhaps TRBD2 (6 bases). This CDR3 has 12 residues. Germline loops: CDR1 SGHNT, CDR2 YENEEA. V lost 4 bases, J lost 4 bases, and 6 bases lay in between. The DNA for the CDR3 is TGTGCCAGCAGCTCGGGGGCAGATACGCAGTATTTT. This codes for CASSSGADTQYF.

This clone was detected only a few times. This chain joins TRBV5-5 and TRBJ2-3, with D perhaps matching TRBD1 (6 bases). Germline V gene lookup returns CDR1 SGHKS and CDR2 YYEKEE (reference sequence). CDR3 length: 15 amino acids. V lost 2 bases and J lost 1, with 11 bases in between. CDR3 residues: CASSFRQAGTDTQYF. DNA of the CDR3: TGTGCCAGCAGCTTTAGACAGGCGGGCACAGATACGCAGTATTTT.

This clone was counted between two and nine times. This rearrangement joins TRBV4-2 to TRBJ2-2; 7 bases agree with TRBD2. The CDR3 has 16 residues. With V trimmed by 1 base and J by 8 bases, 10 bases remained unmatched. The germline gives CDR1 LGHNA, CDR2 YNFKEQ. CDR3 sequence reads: CASSQGLGGSWGELFF. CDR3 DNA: TGTGCCAGCAGCCAAGGTCTTGGCGGGAGTTGGGGGGAGCTGTTTTTT.

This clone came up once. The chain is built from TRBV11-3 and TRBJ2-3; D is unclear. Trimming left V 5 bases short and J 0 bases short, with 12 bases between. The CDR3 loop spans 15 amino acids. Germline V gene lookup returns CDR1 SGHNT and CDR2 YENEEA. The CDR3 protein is CASSLRAGSTDTQYF. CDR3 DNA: TGTGCCAGCAGCCTCCGAGCTGGGAGCACAGATACGCAGTATTTT.

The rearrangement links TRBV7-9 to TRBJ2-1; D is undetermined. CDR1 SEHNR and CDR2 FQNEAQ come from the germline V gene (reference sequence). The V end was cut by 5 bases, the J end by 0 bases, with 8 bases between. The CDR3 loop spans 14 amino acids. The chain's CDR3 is CASSLFFSYNEQFF. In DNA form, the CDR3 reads TGTGCCAGCAGCCTCTTTTTCTCCTACAATGAGCAGTTCTTC.

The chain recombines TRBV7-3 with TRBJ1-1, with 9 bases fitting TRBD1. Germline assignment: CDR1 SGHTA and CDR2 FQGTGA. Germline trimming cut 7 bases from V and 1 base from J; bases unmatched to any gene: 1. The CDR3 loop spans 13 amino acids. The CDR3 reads CASKGQGNTEAFF. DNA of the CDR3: TGTGCCAGCAAGGGACAGGGGAACACTGAAGCTTTCTTT.

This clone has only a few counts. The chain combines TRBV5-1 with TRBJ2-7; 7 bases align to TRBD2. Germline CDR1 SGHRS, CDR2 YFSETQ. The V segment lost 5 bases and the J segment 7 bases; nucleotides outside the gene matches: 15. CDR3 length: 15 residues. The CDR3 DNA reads TGCGCCAGCAGGTCCGGGAGGCCCTACGTTTGGGAGCAGTACTTC. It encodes CASRSGRPYVWEQYF.

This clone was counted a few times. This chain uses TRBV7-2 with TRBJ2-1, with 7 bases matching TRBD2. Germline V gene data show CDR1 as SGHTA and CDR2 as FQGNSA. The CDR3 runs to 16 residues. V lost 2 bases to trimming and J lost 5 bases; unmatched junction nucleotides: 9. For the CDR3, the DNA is TGTGCCAGCAGCTTACGCGGCGGGAGATACGACAATGAGCAGTTCTTC. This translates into CASSLRGGRYDNEQFF.

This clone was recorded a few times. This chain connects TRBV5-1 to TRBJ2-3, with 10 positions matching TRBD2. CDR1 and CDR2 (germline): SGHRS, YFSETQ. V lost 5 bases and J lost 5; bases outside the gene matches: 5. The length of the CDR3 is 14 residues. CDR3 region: CASRQREGQDTQYF. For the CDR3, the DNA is TGCGCCAGCAGGCAGCGGGAGGGCCAAGATACGCAGTATTTT.

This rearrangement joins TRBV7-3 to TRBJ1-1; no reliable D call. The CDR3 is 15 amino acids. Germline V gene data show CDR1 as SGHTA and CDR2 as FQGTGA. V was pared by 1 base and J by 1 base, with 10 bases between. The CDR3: CASSLNAVPNTEAFF. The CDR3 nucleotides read TGTGCCAGCAGCTTAAATGCGGTGCCGAACACTGAAGCTTTCTTT.

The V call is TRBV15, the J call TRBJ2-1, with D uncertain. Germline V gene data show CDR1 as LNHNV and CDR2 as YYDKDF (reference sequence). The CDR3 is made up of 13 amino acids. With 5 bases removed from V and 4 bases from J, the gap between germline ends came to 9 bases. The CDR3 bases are TGTGCCACCAGCCCGACTGGATACAATGAGCAGTTCTTC. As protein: CATSPTGYNEQFF.

CDR3 DNA sequence: TGTGCCAGCAGCCCCTCAGGGGCCCTCACAGATACGCAGTATTTT. It specifies CASSPSGALTDTQYF. This chain joins TRBV5-6 and TRBJ2-3, with D possibly being TRBD1 (6 bases). Trimming removed 4 bases from V and 2 bases from J, with 14 bases in between. The CDR3 spans 15 residues. Germline assignment: CDR1 SGHDT and CDR2 YYEEEE. Filled out from reference TRBV5-6 and TRBJ2-3, the complete variable domain reads DAGVTQSPTHLIKTRGQQVTLRCSPKSGHDTVSWYQQALGQGPQFIFQYYEEEERQRGNFPDRFSGHQFPNYSSELNVNALLLGDSALYLCASSPSGALTDTQYFGPGTRLTVL.

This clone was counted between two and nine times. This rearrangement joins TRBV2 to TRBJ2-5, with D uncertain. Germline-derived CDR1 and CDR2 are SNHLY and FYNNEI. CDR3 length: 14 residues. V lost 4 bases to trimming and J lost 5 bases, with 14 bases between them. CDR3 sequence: CASSGRTTGETQYF. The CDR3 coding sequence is TGTGCCAGCAGTGGACGGACCACCGGGGAGACCCAGTACTTC.

DNA for the CDR3: TGTGCCAGCATGATGGGGGCTGGGGCCAACGTCCTGACTTTC. This gives the protein CASMMGAGANVLTF. The chain links TRBV2 to TRBJ2-6; D possibly uses TRBD1 or TRBD2 (5 bases each). Germline CDR1 SNHLY, CDR2 FYNNEI. Deletions cut 7 bases from V and 2 bases from J, with 9 bases between. The CDR3 covers 14 residues.